These 25 T cell receptor beta chains share one sample of origin, sequenced in a study of T cell responses to AZD1222 COVID-19 vaccine. Some clones are missing from TCRdb's copy, which holds only in-frame ones; the method was immunoSEQ multiplex PCR. The repertoire holds some 120,000 clones, over 80% seen once, with approximately 7.9% in the top ten. Sequencing was performed on peripheral blood, taken 28 days after the second AZD1222 dose. Every receptor here comes from an adult who received the AZD1222 COVID-19 vaccine.

To note about this clone: Other DNA sequences within the sample encode an identical CDR3. The genes are TRBV6-1 and TRBJ1-2; a possible D gene is TRBD1 (6 bases). This CDR3 has 15 amino acids. V shed 0 bases and J shed 4 bases, with 12 bases lying between them. The germline V gene encodes CDR1 MNHNS and CDR2 SASEGT. DNA of the CDR3: TGTGCCAGCAGTGAAGCCCCAGGACAGTCCTATGGCTACACCTTC. Translating gives CASSEAPGQSYGYTF.

The rearrangement uses TRBV19 and TRBJ2-1; D perhaps matches TRBD1 (6 bases). V was pared by 5 bases and J by 7 bases, with 18 bases between. Germline CDR1 is LNHDA and CDR2 is SQIVND (reference sequence). The CDR3 totals 15 residues. The CDR3 region has the DNA TGTGCCAGTAGTTTCAGGGGTACGTTGGAGAATGAGCAGTTCTTC. Translated, it gives CASSFRGTLENEQFF.

As DNA, the CDR3 is TGTGCCAGCAGCTTCGGGGGCTCCTACGAGCAGTACTTC. It specifies CASSFGGSYEQYF. This sequence joins TRBV11-3 and TRBJ2-7; D is possibly TRBD2 (6 bases). This CDR3 region has 13 residues. Deletions cut 3 bases from V and 0 bases from J, with 6 bases between. The germline V gene encodes CDR1 SGHNT and CDR2 YENEEA.

The CDR3 sequence is CSVVTGHRGYGYTF. The CDR3 nucleotides read TGCAGCGTCGTTACAGGGCATAGAGGCTATGGCTACACCTTC. The chain combines TRBV29-1 with TRBJ1-2; D possibly corresponds to TRBD1 (6 bases). Trimming shortened V by 6 bases and J by 4 bases, and 18 bases separated the two germline ends. Germline V CDR1 and CDR2: SQVTM, ANQGSEA. CDR3 length: 14 amino acids.

The V call is TRBV15, the J call TRBJ1-1; D is perhaps TRBD1 (5 bases). Germline V gene lookup returns CDR1 LNHNV and CDR2 YYDKDF (reference sequence). The CDR3 has 14 amino acids. Between the trimmed V and J ends, which lost 3 bases and 2 bases, there was a span of 10 bases. CDR3 DNA: TGTGCCACCAGCAGGGTAGACAGAAACACTGAAGCTTTCTTT. Its protein product is CATSRVDRNTEAFF.

This chain uses TRBV5-4 with TRBJ2-7; 7 bases line up with TRBD1. The CDR3 loop spans 15 amino acids. After removal of 5 bases from V and 0 bases from J, the junction contained 8 bases not matched to a gene. Looked up from germline, CDR1 is SGHNT and CDR2 is YYREEE (reference sequence). CDR3 region: CASSSQGVSSYEQYF. CDR3 in DNA: TGTGCCAGCAGTTCTCAGGGGGTAAGCTCCTACGAGCAGTACTTC.

This clone was observed a few times. This rearrangement joins TRBV28 to TRBJ1-1; D is unclear. Germline CDR1 MDHEN, CDR2 SYDVKM. Between the trimmed V and J ends, which lost 6 bases and 2 bases, there was a span of 10 bases. CDR3 size: 13 residues. CDR3: CASSYKRNTEAFF. The DNA for the CDR3 is TGTGCCAGCAGCTACAAAAGAAACACTGAAGCTTTCTTT.

This chain connects TRBV29-1 to TRBJ2-7; D unclear. Germline-derived CDR1 and CDR2 are SQVTM and ANQGSEA. V lost 4 bases and J 2 bases, leaving 12 bases between the germline ends. The CDR3 has 13 amino acids. CDR3 in amino acids: CSVAGRTTYEQYF. CDR3 in DNA: TGCAGCGTTGCGGGCAGGACCACCTACGAGCAGTACTTC.

The gene calls are TRBV7-2 and TRBJ1-1, with 7 positions matching TRBD1. Trimming removed 6 bases from V and 4 bases from J; junction bases left unmatched: 8. Germline values: CDR1 SGHTA, CDR2 FQGNSA. The CDR3 loop spans 14 amino acids. DNA of the CDR3: TGTGCCAGCAGTTATCAGGGGGGGACCACTGAAGCTTTCTTT. This gives the protein CASSYQGGTTEAFF.

V and J are TRBV28 and TRBJ1-2, with a tentative D call TRBD1 (5 bases). Germline V gene lookup returns CDR1 MDHEN and CDR2 SYDVKM. V lost 2 bases and J lost 6, with 10 bases in between. This CDR3 comprises 13 residues. The CDR3 coding sequence is TGTGCCAGCAGTTTACCTGGGGGGGATGGCTACACCTTC. Its protein is CASSLPGGDGYTF.

V is TRBV3-1 (or the pseudogene TRBV3-2) and J is TRBJ1-3; TRBD1 is a possible D gene (5 bases). The CDR3 extends over 16 amino acids. Germline V gives CDR1 LGHDT, CDR2 YNNKEL (reference sequence). Trimming shortened V by 1 base and J by 0 bases, and 10 bases separated the two germline ends. Here the CDR3 DNA reads TGTGCCAGCAGCCAAGGTTGGGGGAGCTCTGGAAACACCATATATTTT. This translates into CASSQGWGSSGNTIYF.

The J gene is TRBJ1-4, the V gene TRBV7-2, with a possible D match to TRBD1 (6 bases). The CDR3 runs to 15 residues. Germline CDR1 reads SGHTA; CDR2 reads FQGNSA. Trimming took 5 bases from V and 3 from J, leaving 13 bases between them. This CDR3 reads CASSVLGGSNEKLFF. CDR3 in DNA: TGTGCCAGCAGCGTACTGGGGGGCTCTAATGAAAAACTGTTTTTT. The whole variable domain, filled in from reference TRBV7-2 and TRBJ1-4, reads GAGVSQSPSNKVTEKGKDVELRCDPISGHTALYWYRQSLGQGLEFLIYFQGNSAPDKSGLPSDRFSAERTGGSVSTLTIQRTQQEDSAVYLCASSVLGGSNEKLFFGSGTQLSVL.

This chain joins TRBV5-1 and TRBJ2-5; 7 bases fit TRBD2. The trim removed 4 bases at V and 2 bases at J, leaving 11 bases unmatched. CDR3 size: 16 residues. Looked up from germline, CDR1 is SGHRS and CDR2 is YFSETQ. CDR3 sequence (DNA): TGCGCCAGCAGCCCTCAGGGAGCGGGGACTCAAGAGACCCAGTACTTC. Translating it yields CASSPQGAGTQETQYF.

The CDR3 protein is CATSGARTGGEKLFF. The CDR3 DNA sequence: TGTGCCACCAGCGGGGCGAGGACAGGGGGTGAAAAACTGTTTTTT. The gene calls are TRBV15 and TRBJ1-4; 10 bases map to TRBD1. Germline loops: CDR1 LNHNV, CDR2 YYDKDF (reference sequence). The CDR3 runs 15 residues. After removal of 5 bases from V and 7 bases from J, the junction contained 7 bases not matched to a gene.

This clone was observed a handful of times. The V call is TRBV28, the J call TRBJ1-1; 7 bases are a match to TRBD1. CDR1 is MDHEN and CDR2 is SYDVKM in the germline V gene. V dropped 6 bases and J dropped 1; count of bases not matched to a gene: 5. The CDR3 extends over 14 amino acids. The CDR3 loop is CASSTGASNTEAFF. The DNA of the CDR3 is TGTGCCAGCAGCACAGGGGCTTCGAACACTGAAGCTTTCTTT.

The gene calls are TRBV7-2 and TRBJ1-6, with D uncertain. The CDR3 sequence is 14 residues long. CDR1 SGHTA and CDR2 FQGNSA come from the germline V gene. Trimming stripped 2 bases from V and 8 bases from J, with 10 bases between. This CDR3 reads CASSLSSIDSPLHF. The CDR3 DNA sequence: TGTGCCAGCAGCTTATCATCGATTGATTCACCCCTCCACTTT.

This chain uses TRBV28 with TRBJ1-3; no firm D call. Germline V gene sequence: CDR1 MDHEN, CDR2 SYDVKM. Trimming stripped 5 bases from V and 5 bases from J, with 7 bases between. CDR3 size: 12 residues. The DNA of the CDR3 is TGTGCCAGCAGTATCCTCAGAAACACCATATATTTT. Translated, it gives CASSILRNTIYF. Drawing the rest from reference TRBV28 and TRBJ1-3, the complete variable domain is DVKVTQSSRYLVKRTGEKVFLECVQDMDHENMFWYRQDPGLGLRLIYFSYDVKMKEKGDIPEGYSVSREKKERFSLILESASTNQTSMYLCASSILRNTIYFGEGSWLTVV.

Worth noting for this clone: One end of the junction fails to match germline, which may point to a read error. The V and J genes are TRBV3-1 (or the pseudogene TRBV3-2) and TRBJ2-3; 7 bases align to TRBD2. The CDR3 is made up of 15 amino acids. Germline lookup yields CDR1 LGHDT and CDR2 YNNKEL (reference sequence). CDR3 sequence: CASTQRNTGGDTQYF. Here the CDR3 DNA reads TGTGCCAGCACCCAAAGGAACACGGGGGGAGATACGCAGTATTTT.

This chain uses TRBV6-5 with TRBJ1-1; perhaps TRBD1 as D (6 bases). Germline values: CDR1 MNHEY, CDR2 SVGAGI. V dropped 2 bases and J dropped 4 bases, with 11 bases sitting between them. The CDR3 covers 14 residues. The CDR3 coding sequence is TGTGCCAGCAGTTACGACAGGTATAGCACTGAAGCTTTCTTT. Translating gives CASSYDRYSTEAFF.

This clone was found a few times. V is TRBV3-1 (or the pseudogene TRBV3-2) and J is TRBJ2-5; D is possibly TRBD2 (5 bases). This CDR3 spans 12 amino acids. Germline V gives CDR1 LGHDT, CDR2 YNNKEL (reference sequence). V dropped 3 bases and J dropped 3 bases, with 5 bases sitting between them. The CDR3, as DNA: TGTGCCAGCAGCCAGCGGGAAGAGACCCAGTACTTC. This sequence encodes CASSQREETQYF.

This clone was detected once. The CDR3 loop is CASSYLMLAGVPGTSNEQYF. Written as DNA, the CDR3 is TGTGCCAGCAGTTACCTTATGCTAGCGGGGGTACCGGGGACTTCGAACGAGCAGTACTTC. J is TRBJ2-7 and V is TRBV6-2 or TRBV6-3; 10 bases line up with TRBD2. CDR1 and CDR2 (germline): MNHEY, SVGEGT. The CDR3 extends over 20 amino acids. The V segment lost 2 bases and the J segment 5 bases; nucleotides outside the gene matches: 21.

The gene calls are TRBV5-6 and TRBJ1-2; the D gene is possibly TRBD1 (5 bases). This CDR3 region has 15 residues. Germline CDR1 and CDR2: SGHDT and YYEEEE. The V and J ends lost 0 bases and 0 bases respectively, with 9 bases between them. CDR3 bases: TGTGCCAGCAGCTTGGGTCGGGGCACTAACTATGGCTACACCTTC. Amino acids: CASSLGRGTNYGYTF.

The rearrangement links TRBV3-1 (or the pseudogene TRBV3-2) to TRBJ1-2; a possible D gene is TRBD1 (5 bases). Germline CDR1 is LGHDT and CDR2 is YNNKEL (reference sequence). The CDR3 is 15 residues long. V was trimmed by 5 bases and J by 0 bases, leaving 13 bases between them. CDR3 coding DNA: TGTGCCAGCAGCAGCCAAGAGGGGACTAACTATGGCTACACCTTC. This sequence encodes CASSSQEGTNYGYTF.

V is TRBV29-1 and J is TRBJ2-7; weak D call: TRBD2 (5 bases). Looked up from germline, CDR1 is SQVTM and CDR2 is ANQGSEA. The V end was cut by 6 bases, the J end by 2 bases, with 17 bases between. The CDR3 covers 14 residues. The CDR3 reads CSVGPRTGTYEQYF. Written as DNA, the CDR3 is TGCAGCGTGGGCCCCCGGACGGGAACCTACGAGCAGTACTTC.

The chain has TRBV5-1 and TRBJ2-2; TRBD2 aligns across 7 bases. This CDR3 region has 16 residues. V lost 4 bases, J lost 3 bases, and 9 bases stayed unmatched. Per the germline V gene, CDR1 is SGHRS and CDR2 is YFSETQ. The CDR3 region has the DNA TGCGCCAGCAGCCCCTTGGCGGGAGTTGACACCGGGGAGCTGTTTTTT. Translated: CASSPLAGVDTGELFF.